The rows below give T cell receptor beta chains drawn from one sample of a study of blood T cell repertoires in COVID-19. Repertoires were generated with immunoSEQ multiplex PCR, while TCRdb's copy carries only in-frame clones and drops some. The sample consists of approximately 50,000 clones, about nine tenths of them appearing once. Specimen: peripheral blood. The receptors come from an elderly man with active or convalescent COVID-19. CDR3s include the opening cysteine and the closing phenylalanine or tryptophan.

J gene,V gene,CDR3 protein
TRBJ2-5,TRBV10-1,CASSESRVLGRGAQETQYF
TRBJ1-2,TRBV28,CASSSPGEAPVDYGYTF
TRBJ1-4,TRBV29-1,CSVSGQGDEKLFF
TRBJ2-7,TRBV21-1,CASSKALDRQVSYEQYF
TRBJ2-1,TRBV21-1,CASSKGRVARTSSYNEQFF
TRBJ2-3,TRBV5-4,CASSLGSGEWDTQYF
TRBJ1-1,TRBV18,CASSPAGDTEAFF
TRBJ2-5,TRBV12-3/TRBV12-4,CASSTRETQYF
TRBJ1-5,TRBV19,CASSPTGPPIYSNQPQHF
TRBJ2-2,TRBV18,CASSPDRDTGELFF
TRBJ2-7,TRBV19,CASSIGWQGSYEQYF
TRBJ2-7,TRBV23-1,CASSQSNAVLAGGDFTYEQYF
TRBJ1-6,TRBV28,CASTRSGVVALHF
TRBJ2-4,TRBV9,CASSRTGVGLAKNIQYF
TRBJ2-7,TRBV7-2,CASSLDNYEQYF
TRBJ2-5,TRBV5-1,CASSLGSQETQYF
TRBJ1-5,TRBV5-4,CASSLSGVSNQPQHF
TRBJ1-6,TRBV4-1,CASSQPTGYNSPLHF
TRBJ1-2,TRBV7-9,CASSLAGGPYGYTF
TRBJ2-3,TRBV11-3,CASSSTRWDTQYF
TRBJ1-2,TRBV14,CASSQDIRWPMDGYTF
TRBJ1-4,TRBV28,CASSSRGGVGTNEKLFF
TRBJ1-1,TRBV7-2,CASSRTGQGSTEAFF
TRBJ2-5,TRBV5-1,CASSFRTSGGLETQYF
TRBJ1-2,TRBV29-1,CSVQRTDYGYTF
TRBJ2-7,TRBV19,CASSRTGMGTYEQYF
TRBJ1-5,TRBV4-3,CASSQEVTGDQPQHF
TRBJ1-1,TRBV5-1,CASADRVRTEAFF
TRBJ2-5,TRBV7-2,CASSTDRGGTQYF
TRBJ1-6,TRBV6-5,CASGQGRSPLHF
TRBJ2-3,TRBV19,CASSERGGQASTDTQYF
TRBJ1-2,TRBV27,CASSLGQHYGYTF
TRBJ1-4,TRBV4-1,CASSQSRGPEKLFF
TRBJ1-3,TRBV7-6,CASSATGGSGNTIYF
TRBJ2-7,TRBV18,CASSPDRDPYEQYF
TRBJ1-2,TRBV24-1,CATSDSRDRAGYGYTF
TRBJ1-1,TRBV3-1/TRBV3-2,CASTKQGGSTEAFF
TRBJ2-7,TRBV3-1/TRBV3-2,CASSQSSGSYEQYF
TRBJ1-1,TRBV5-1,CASGDRGGAFF
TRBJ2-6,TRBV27,CASSLGSRGLSGANVLTF
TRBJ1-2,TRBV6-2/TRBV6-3,CASSYSPGDHYGYTF
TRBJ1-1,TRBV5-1,CASSLVSGRTRTEAFF
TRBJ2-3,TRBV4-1,CASSQDSSGVDTQYF
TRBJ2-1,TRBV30,CACRSDAYNEQFF
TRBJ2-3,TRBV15,CATDQGDRVTDTQYF
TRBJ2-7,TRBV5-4,CASSLVAGGLHEQYF
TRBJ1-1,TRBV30,CAWSAPGGANTEAFF
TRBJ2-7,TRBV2,CASSKTTSGTEQYF
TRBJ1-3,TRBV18,CASSFGPPSGNTIYF
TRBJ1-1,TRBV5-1,CASLSGQGKNTEAFF
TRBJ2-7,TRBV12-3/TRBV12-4,CASSQTGAGEQYF